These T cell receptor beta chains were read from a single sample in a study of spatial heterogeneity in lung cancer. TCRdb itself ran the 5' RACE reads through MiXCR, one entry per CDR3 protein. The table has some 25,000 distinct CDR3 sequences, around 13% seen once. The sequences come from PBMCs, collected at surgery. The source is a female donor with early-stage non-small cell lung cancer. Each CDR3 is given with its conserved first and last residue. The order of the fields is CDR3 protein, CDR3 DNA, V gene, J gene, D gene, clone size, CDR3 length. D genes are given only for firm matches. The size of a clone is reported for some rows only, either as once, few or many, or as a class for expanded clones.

CDR3 protein: CTVLESSGANVLTF
CDR3 DNA: TGCACCGTTCTAGAGTCCTCTGGGGCCAACGTCCTGACTTTC
V gene: TRBV29-1
J gene: TRBJ2-6
D gene: NA
clone size: NA
CDR3 length: 14

CDR3 protein: CASTPGTSGRYNEQFF
CDR3 DNA: TGTGCCAGCACCCCGGGGACTAGCGGTCGATACAATGAGCAGTTCTTC
V gene: TRBV28
J gene: TRBJ2-1
D gene: TRBD2
clone size: many
CDR3 length: 16

CDR3 protein: CASSGTSGTSSYNEQFF
CDR3 DNA: TGTGCCAGTTCCGGGACTAGCGGGACCAGCTCCTACAATGAGCAGTTCTTC
V gene: TRBV27
J gene: TRBJ2-1
D gene: TRBD2
clone size: many
CDR3 length: 17

CDR3 protein: CASSLASSGRETQYF
CDR3 DNA: TGTGCCAGCAGTTTAGCTTCTAGCGGGAGGGAGACCCAGTACTTC
V gene: TRBV12-3/TRBV12-4
J gene: TRBJ2-5
D gene: TRBD2
clone size: NA
CDR3 length: 15

CDR3 protein: CASRDTGTPYEQYF
CDR3 DNA: TGTGCCAGCAGAGACACAGGAACTCCCTACGAGCAGTACTTC
V gene: TRBV25-1
J gene: TRBJ2-7
D gene: NA
clone size: many
CDR3 length: 14

CDR3 protein: CSARTEDNSPLHF
CDR3 DNA: TGCAGTGCTAGGACAGAGGATAATTCACCCCTCCACTTT
V gene: TRBV20-1
J gene: TRBJ1-6
D gene: NA
clone size: NA
CDR3 length: 13

CDR3 protein: CASSLEGFLAGNTIYF
CDR3 DNA: TGTGCCAGCAGCCTCGAGGGCTTCCTAGCTGGAAACACCATATATTTT
V gene: TRBV5-6
J gene: TRBJ1-3
D gene: NA
clone size: NA
CDR3 length: 16

CDR3 protein: CASSLLSTNEKLFF
CDR3 DNA: TGCGCCAGCAGCCTTCTGTCGACTAATGAAAAACTGTTTTTT
V gene: TRBV4-1
J gene: TRBJ1-4
D gene: NA
clone size: once
CDR3 length: 14

CDR3 protein: CASSRTGSGNTIYF
CDR3 DNA: TGTGCCAGCAGTAGGACAGGGTCTGGAAACACCATATATTTT
V gene: TRBV28
J gene: TRBJ1-3
D gene: TRBD1
clone size: NA
CDR3 length: 14

CDR3 protein: CASSQGDLRQETQYF
CDR3 DNA: TGTGCCAGCAGTCAGGGAGACCTCCGTCAAGAGACCCAGTACTTC
V gene: TRBV12-3/TRBV12-4
J gene: TRBJ2-5
D gene: NA
clone size: few
CDR3 length: 15